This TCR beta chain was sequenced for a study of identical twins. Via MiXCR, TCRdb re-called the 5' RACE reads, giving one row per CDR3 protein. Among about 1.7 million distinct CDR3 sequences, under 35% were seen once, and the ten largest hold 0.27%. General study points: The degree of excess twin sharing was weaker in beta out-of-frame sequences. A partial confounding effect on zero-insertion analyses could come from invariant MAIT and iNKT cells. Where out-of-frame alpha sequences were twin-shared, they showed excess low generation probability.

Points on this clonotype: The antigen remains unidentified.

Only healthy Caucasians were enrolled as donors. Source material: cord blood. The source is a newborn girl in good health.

CDR3 DNA: TGTGCCAGCAGTCCATCCCCCGGGGCCCAGTACTTC. Translation gives CASSPSPGAQYF. The chain carries TRBV12-3 or TRBV12-4 and TRBJ2-5; perhaps TRBD2 as D (5 bases). CDR3 length: 12 residues. V was trimmed by 5 bases and J by 9 bases, leaving 13 bases between them.